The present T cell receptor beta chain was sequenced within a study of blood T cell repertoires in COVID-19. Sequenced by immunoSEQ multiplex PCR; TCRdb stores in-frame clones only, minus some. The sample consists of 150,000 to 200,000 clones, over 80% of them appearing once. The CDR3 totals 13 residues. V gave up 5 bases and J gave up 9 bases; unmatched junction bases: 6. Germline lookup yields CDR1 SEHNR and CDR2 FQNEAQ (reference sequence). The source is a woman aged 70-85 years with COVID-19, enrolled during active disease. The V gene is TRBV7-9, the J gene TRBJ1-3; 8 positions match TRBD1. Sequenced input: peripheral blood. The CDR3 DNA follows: TGTGCCAGCAGCCCGACAGGGGAAGGCACCATATATTTT. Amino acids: CASSPTGEGTIYF.